A single sample is the source of the 7 T cell receptor beta chains below, sequenced in a study of metastatic and nonmetastatic thyroid tumors. Every patient was untreated before thyroid surgery. TCRdb reanalyzed the PCR reads via MiXCR. The sample has about 22,000 clones; about 17% are singletons. Material: adjacent normal tissue. These receptors came from a male donor with papillary thyroid cancer or a benign thyroid nodule (not recorded which). Some clones in this sample may be carry-over from other donors' samples.

This clone was recorded many times. The chain combines TRBV18 with TRBJ1-1; tentatively, D is TRBD1 (5 bases). CDR3 length: 19 amino acids. CDR1 and CDR2 (germline): KGHSH, LQKENI. V lost 1 base to trimming and J lost 0 bases, with 21 bases between them. DNA of the CDR3: TGTGCCAGCTCACCACGCAGGGAAAACCGAACTTACATGAACACTGAAGCTTTCTTT. Its protein product is CASSPRRENRTYMNTEAFF.

This clone was seen at least ten times. The chain joins TRBV15 to TRBJ2-1; no clear D. The CDR3 runs to 15 residues. The ends were cut back, 0 bases at V and 0 bases at J, with 6 bases in the middle. The germline gives CDR1 LNHNV, CDR2 YYDKDF (reference sequence). The CDR3 sequence: CATSRDIGSYNEQFF. CDR3 DNA: TGTGCCACCAGCAGAGATATAGGCTCCTACAATGAGCAGTTCTTC.

As concerns this clone: A junction end diverges from the germline sequence, so it may reflect a read error. The gene calls are TRBV11-1 and TRBJ2-2; tentative D call: TRBD2 (5 bases). Germline V gene lookup returns CDR1 SGHAT and CDR2 FQDESV (reference sequence). The CDR3 has 16 amino acids. CDR3 sequence reads: CASSSPQAGNTGELLF. The CDR3, as DNA: TGTGCCAGCAGCTCCCCTCAGGCGGGCAACACCGGGGAGCTGCTTTTT.

To note about this clone: Mismatch with germline at one junction end may stem from a read error. Different DNA sequences within this sample yield the same CDR3. The rearrangement links TRBV6-2 or TRBV6-3 to TRBJ2-2; TRBD1 aligns across 7 bases. Germline CDR1 is MNHEY and CDR2 is SVGEGT. The CDR3 contains 14 residues. CDR3 in amino acids: CASWTGLNTGELFF. The CDR3 bases are TGTGCCTCGTGGACAGGTCTTAACACAGGGGAGCTGTTTTTT.

By its share, this clone is medium-sized (0.01 to 0.1%). This chain uses TRBV12-3 or TRBV12-4 with TRBJ1-5; no clear D. The CDR3 length is 15 residues. Trimming cost V 7 bases and J 2 bases, with 15 bases left between them. The CDR3 protein is CASTRNTGGNQPQHF. The DNA of the CDR3 is TGTGCCAGCACCCGAAATACCGGAGGCAATCAGCCCCAGCATTTT.

As to this clone: One junction end disagrees with the germline gene, perhaps due to a read error. In the same sample, other DNA sequences code for this CDR3. The rearrangement uses TRBV28 and TRBJ1-2; unclear D gene. Per the germline V gene, CDR1 is MDHEN and CDR2 is SYDVKM. This CDR3 has 12 residues. The CDR3 sequence: CASSLSRRGYTF. As DNA, the CDR3 is TGTGCAAGCAGTTTGTCTCGTCGAGGCTACACCTTC.

The rearrangement uses TRBV28 and TRBJ2-5, with a weak D call TRBD2 (6 bases). With 1 base removed from V and 7 bases from J, the gap between germline ends came to 13 bases. There are 14 residues in the CDR3. CDR1 MDHEN and CDR2 SYDVKM come from the germline V gene. CDR3 amino acids: CASSLFSLGGTQYF. In DNA form, the CDR3 reads TGTGCCAGCAGTTTATTCTCTCTCGGGGGGACCCAGTACTTC.